Described below is a single TCR beta chain sequence and its context. Its antigen remains unidentified. The data derive from a study of T cells expressing NK-cell markers. Study in general: Each TCR beta repertoire originated in sorted T cells that were CD3+CD56+NKG2C+, CD3+CD56+NKG2C- or CD3+CD56-NKG2C+. Among the eight sequenced donors, seven tested HCMV-seropositive and one tested seronegative. General observations from the study: These clonotypes, the leaders elsewhere, also led the CD3+CD56-NKG2C+ fraction in several donors.

The authors made TCR beta cDNA libraries by 5'RACE template switching. This switching added a universal primer site and UMIs. TCRdb re-called the 5' RACE reads and shows each CDR3 protein once, DNA omitted. The sample has some 110,000 distinct CDR3 sequences. CDR3 length equals 17 residues. From germline, CDR1 is MNHEY and CDR2 SMNVEV (reference sequence). Sample: blood T cells: a sorted CD56 or NKG2C T cell subset, CD4+ or CD8+ T cells, or bulk PBMC T cells (not recorded which). The source is a woman between 18 and 70 years old in good health. The chain has TRBV27 and TRBJ2-7; there is no DNA to check the TCRdb D call of TRBD2. This CDR3 is CASSFGTSGRARGEQYF.